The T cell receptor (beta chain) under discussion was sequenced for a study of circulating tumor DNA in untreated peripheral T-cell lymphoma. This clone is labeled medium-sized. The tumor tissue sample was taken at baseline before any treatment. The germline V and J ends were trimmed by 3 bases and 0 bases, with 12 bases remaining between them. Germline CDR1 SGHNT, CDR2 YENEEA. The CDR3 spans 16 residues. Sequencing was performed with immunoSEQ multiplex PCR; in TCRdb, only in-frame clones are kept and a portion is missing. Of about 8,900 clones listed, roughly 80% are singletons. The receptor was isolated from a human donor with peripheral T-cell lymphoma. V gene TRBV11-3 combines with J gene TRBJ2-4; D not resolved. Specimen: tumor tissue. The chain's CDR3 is CASSLENLGAKNIQYF. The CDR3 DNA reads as TGTGCCAGCAGCTTGGAAAATTTGGGAGCCAAAAACATTCAGTACTTC. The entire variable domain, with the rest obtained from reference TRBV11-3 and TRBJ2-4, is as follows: EAGVVQSPRYKIIEKKQPVAFWCNPISGHNTLYWYLQNLGQGPELLIRYENEEAVDDSQLPKDRFSAERLKGVDSTLKIQPAELGDSAVYLCASSLENLGAKNIQYFGAGTRLSVL.